This TCR beta chain comes out of a study of T cell repertoires in cytomegalovirus infection. Study-level background: Peptides in the study included HLA-C-restricted and HLA-B-restricted CMV epitopes. From public TCR beta signatures came an indication of both CMV infection and matching HLA type. Study-level findings and limits: Carriers of CMV and the relevant HLA type were discriminated by public TCR beta frequency. What dominated the ex vivo response were HLA-C-restricted CMV-specific TCR beta clonotypes.

TCRdb re-analysed the reads in MiXCR, keeping a single row per CDR3 protein. The sample has under 350,000 distinct CDR3 sequences, roughly a fifth seen once; the top ten hold around 20%. Points on this clonotype: The antigen remains unidentified.

The CDR3 totals 17 residues. CDR1 is MGHDK and CDR2 is SYGVNS in the germline V gene. The V gene end was trimmed by 3 bases and the J gene end by 2 bases; junction bases not matched to a gene: 9. The sequence was obtained from a human donor in good health (CMV status not recorded). Some clones in this sample may be carry-over from other donors' samples. Sample: cultured PBMCs, taken from culture after CMV antigen stimulation. The chain carries TRBV25-1 and TRBJ2-3, with 9 bases lining up with TRBD2. CDR3 sequence (DNA): TGTGCCAGCAGTGATGACTACCTAGCGGGACTCACAGATACGCAGTATTTT. Translating gives CASSDDYLAGLTDTQYF.